This TCR beta chain was observed in a study of shared clonotypes between healthy human individuals. Study as a whole: Each donor's CD4 naive and CD4 memory cells filled three plates apiece, CD8 naive two, and CD8 memory one. The study, taken as a whole, reports: Sampling involved blood alone; tissue repertoires likely differ. In four donors, around 5% of naive CD4 clonotypes appeared in common.

When replicate PCRs were run on sorted subsets, they used 200 to 250 ng DNA, some 29,000 T cell genomes. Repertoires were generated with immunoSEQ multiplex PCR, while TCRdb's copy carries only in-frame clones and drops some. Among about 2,100,000 clones, just over 90% were seen once, and the ten largest hold around 1.7%. In regard to this clone: Its target is not known.

Naive CD8 populations comprised CD45RO-negative cells positively selected for CCR7, excluding terminally differentiated effector memory CD45RA+ cells. Germline assignment: CDR1 MNHEY and CDR2 SVGAGI. V gave up 0 bases and J gave up 3 bases, with 6 bases separating them. CDR3 length equals 14 residues. The sequence derives from a man aged 18 to 30 in good health. Some clones in this sample may be carry-over from other donors' samples. Sequenced material: naive CD8+ T cells from PBMCs. The chain is built from TRBV6-5 and TRBJ1-3; D is ambiguous. The CDR3 nucleotides read TGTGCCAGCAGTTACTCGGAAGGTGGAAACACCATATATTTT. Amino acids: CASSYSEGGNTIYF.